This TCR beta chain was sequenced during a study of regulatory T cells in long-lasting Graves disease. General study points: Having only a small sample size may have limited accuracy. Not thyroid tissue but only peripheral blood was studied.

Time point here: newly diagnosed GD, antithyroid drugs for less than 3 months. PBMC RNA was the source of the TCR library. Regarding this clonotype: Its antigen is as yet unknown.

Trimming cost V 7 bases and J 10 bases, with 22 bases left between them. CDR3 size: 14 residues. Germline CDR1 reads LNHDA; CDR2 reads SQIVND (reference sequence). Relying on iRepertoire HTBI primers and Arm-PCR of CDR3 regions, the team built TCR beta libraries. In TCRdb, the multiplex PCR reads were re-called with MiXCR into one record per CDR3 protein. The sample has 530,000 or so distinct CDR3 sequences; about 16% are singletons. The data also belong to a second study, concerning T cells in Graves' hyperthyroidism and ophthalmopathy. As that study records: HTBI primers were employed in a first-round RT-PCR of the TCR CDR3.

Material: peripheral blood mononuclear cells (PBMCs), obtained at new diagnosis, from a patient treated with antithyroid drugs. The genes are TRBV19 and TRBJ1-2; D remains ambiguous. The sequence was obtained from a man between 18 and 35 years old with Graves disease. CDR3 bases: TGTGCCAGTATCGGCCGCCAGTCTGGTGGAGACTACACCTTC. Amino acids: CASIGRQSGGDYTF.